This T cell receptor beta chain was profiled in a study of T cells in Graves' hyperthyroidism and ophthalmopathy. Study-level results: Also found in blood were most expanded thyroid clonotypes above 0.001.

V was trimmed by 5 bases and J by 5 bases, leaving 16 bases between them. The length of the CDR3 is 14 residues. Germline V CDR1 and CDR2: PRHDT, FYEKMQ (reference sequence). The sample holds many counts of this clonotype. Its antigen is unknown. Exclusions: uncontrolled infection, other autoimmune disease, pregnancy, lactation. The authors took PBMCs from over 8.5 ml fresh peripheral blood. Amplification yielded TCR beta CDR3 regions, with RNA transcripts as the source. Researchers ran a first-round RT-PCR on the TCR CDR3 using the HTBI primer set. One entry per CDR3 protein results from TCRdb running MiXCR on the multiplex PCR reads. Of about 270,000 distinct CDR3 sequences listed, about 20% are singletons.

The chain joins TRBV13 to TRBJ2-7; D call uncertain. The sequencing input was blood. The receptor's source is a man aged 25 to 40 with Graves' ophthalmopathy. The CDR3: CASSPRRSSDEQYF. CDR3 DNA sequence: TGTGCCAGCAGCCCCCGCAGGAGCTCGGACGAGCAGTACTTC.